Listed here are 8 T cell receptor beta chains from one sample, sequenced in a study of low-dose radiotherapy and immunotherapy resistance in tumors. Priming of first-strand cDNA relied on TRAV- and TRBV-specific primers (covering alpha and beta chains). Using a constant-region primer together with a V-primer adapter, TCRs were subjected to 15 to 20 PCR cycles of amplification. TCRdb fed the reads into MiXCR, producing one record per CDR3 protein. This sample has approximately 42,000 distinct CDR3 sequences, with 25% found just once. Time point denoted: after trial treatment. The treatment was: LDRT plus nivolumab, ipilimumab, low-dose cyclophosphamide and aspirin (RACIN trial). The sequences come from PBMCs, collected after low-dose radiotherapy plus immunotherapy. These receptor sequences come from a male donor with prostate cancer.

The J gene is TRBJ2-5, the V gene TRBV28; TRBD2 matches 11 bases. With 5 bases clipped from V and 2 bases from J, the junction kept 7 bases outside the gene matches. The CDR3 covers 16 residues. In germline, CDR1 is MDHEN, CDR2 SYDVKM. The DNA of the CDR3 is TGTGCCAGCAGTCCCGTGGGACTAGCGGCTCAAGAGACCCAGTACTTC. Translation: CASSPVGLAAQETQYF. Looking up the rest from reference TRBV28 and TRBJ2-5 gives the full variable domain: DVKVTQSSRYLVKRTGEKVFLECVQDMDHENMFWYRQDPGLGLRLIYFSYDVKMKEKGDIPEGYSVSREKKERFSLILESASTNQTSMYLCASSPVGLAAQETQYFGPGTRLLVL.

Note on this clonotype: A far larger clone is a single base away, which makes a read error likely. This chain connects TRBV5-8 to TRBJ1-1; the match to TRBD1 covers 7 bases. The CDR3 runs 16 residues. The germline V gene has CDR1 SGHTS and CDR2 YDEGEE. The trim removed 4 bases at V and 0 bases at J, leaving 9 bases unmatched. The CDR3 is CASSPSRGTMNTEAFF. CDR3 nucleotides: TGTGCCAGCAGCCCGAGCAGGGGGACCATGAACACTGAAGCTTTCTTT.

CDR3 loop: CASSVAGANTGELFF. DNA for the CDR3: TGCGCCAGCAGTGTAGCGGGGGCGAACACCGGGGAGCTGTTTTTT. The V gene is TRBV10-2, the J gene TRBJ2-2; 9 positions match TRBD2. There are 15 residues in the CDR3. Germline trimming cut 4 bases from V and 0 bases from J; bases unmatched to any gene: 0. In germline, CDR1 is WSHSY, CDR2 SAAADI.

This clonotype is judged medium-sized. The rearrangement links TRBV6-6 to TRBJ2-1; 9 positions agree with TRBD2. The CDR3 sequence is 14 residues long. Trimming removed 7 bases from V and 2 bases from J; junction bases left unmatched: 3. Germline V lookup: CDR1 MNHNY, CDR2 SVGAGI (reference sequence). The CDR3 DNA sequence: TGTGCCAGCATGATAGCGGGGGCCTACAATGAGCAGTTCTTC. Its translation is CASMIAGAYNEQFF.

The chain joins TRBV15 to TRBJ2-6; 14 bases map to TRBD2. V was pared by 5 bases and J by 2 bases, with 8 bases of the junction left unmatched. CDR1 and CDR2 from the germline V gene are LNHNV and YYDKDF (reference sequence). This CDR3 has 19 amino acids. CDR3 coding DNA: TGTGCCACCAGCCGAGGGAAGACTAGCGGGGGGGCTGGGGCCAACGTCCTGACTTTC. Translated: CATSRGKTSGGAGANVLTF.

The chain combines TRBV11-2 with TRBJ2-7; 7 bases align to TRBD1. The germline V gene has CDR1 SGHAT and CDR2 FQNNGV. There are 13 residues in the CDR3. The V segment lost 6 bases and the J segment 2 bases; nucleotides outside the gene matches: 4. The CDR3 DNA reads as TGTGCCAGCAGTACCGGGACAGCCTACGAGCAGTACTTC. Translating it yields CASSTGTAYEQYF.

At least ten counts were recorded for this clonotype. The rearrangement uses TRBV7-8 and TRBJ1-5; weak D call: TRBD1 (5 bases). Trimming stripped 2 bases from V and 1 base from J, with 9 bases between. The germline CDR1 and CDR2 sequences are SGHVS and FQNEAQ. The CDR3 spans 15 residues. The CDR3: CASSLLGDSNQPQHF. The CDR3 nucleotides are TGTGCCAGCAGCTTATTAGGGGACAGCAATCAGCCCCAGCATTTT.

This clonotype was detected ten times or more. This chain joins TRBV20-1 and TRBJ2-7; the match to TRBD2 covers 14 bases. The CDR3 totals 14 residues. Looked up from germline, CDR1 is DFQATT and CDR2 is SNEGSKA (reference sequence). The V and J ends lost 6 bases and 3 bases, in that order; junction bases with no gene match: 4. The CDR3 DNA reads TGCAGTGCGGGACTAGCGGGAGTTGTCTACGAGCAGTACTTC. Amino acid sequence: CSAGLAGVVYEQYF.